The entry below gives a single T cell receptor (beta chain) sequence along with its context. This sample was included in a study of T cell responses to AZD1222 COVID-19 vaccine. The V gene lost 0 bases and the J gene lost 7 bases, with 10 bases spanning the gap. Germline CDR1 and CDR2: SGDLS and YYNGEE. The CDR3 extends over 14 amino acids. Assay: immunoSEQ multiplex PCR; the TCRdb copy retains only in-frame clones and omits some. The sample holds about 200,000 clones, around 93% seen once. The source was peripheral blood, collected on day 0 of MenACWY control vaccination. The TCR comes from an adult in good health. The V call is TRBV9, the J call TRBJ1-4; a weak D match, TRBD1 (6 bases). The CDR3 loop reads CASSVAGQSEKLFF. The CDR3 region has the DNA TGTGCCAGCAGCGTAGCGGGACAAAGTGAAAAACTGTTTTTT.